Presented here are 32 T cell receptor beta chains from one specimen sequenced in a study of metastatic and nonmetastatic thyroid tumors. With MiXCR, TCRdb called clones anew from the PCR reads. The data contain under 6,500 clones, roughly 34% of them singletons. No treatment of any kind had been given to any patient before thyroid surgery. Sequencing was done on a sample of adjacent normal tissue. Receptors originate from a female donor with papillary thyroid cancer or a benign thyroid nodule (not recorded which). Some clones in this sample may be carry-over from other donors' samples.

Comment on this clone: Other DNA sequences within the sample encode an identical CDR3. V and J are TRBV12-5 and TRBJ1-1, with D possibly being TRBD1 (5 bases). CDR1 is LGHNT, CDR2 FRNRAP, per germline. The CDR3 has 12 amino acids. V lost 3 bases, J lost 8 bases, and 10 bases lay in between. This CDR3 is CASGFGGSEAFF. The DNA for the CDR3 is TGTGCTAGTGGTTTCGGGGGGTCGGAAGCTTTCTTT.

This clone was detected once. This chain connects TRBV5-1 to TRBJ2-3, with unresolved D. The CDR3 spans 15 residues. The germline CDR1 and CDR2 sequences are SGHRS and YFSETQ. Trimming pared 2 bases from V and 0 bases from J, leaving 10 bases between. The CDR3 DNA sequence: TGCGCCAGCAGCTTTTGGGCCGATAGCACAGATACGCAGTATTTT. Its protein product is CASSFWADSTDTQYF. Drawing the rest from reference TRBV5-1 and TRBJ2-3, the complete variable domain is KAGVTQTPRYLIKTRGQQVTLSCSPISGHRSVSWYQQTPGQGLQFLFEYFSETQRNKGNFPGRFSGRQFSNSRSEMNVSTLELGDSALYLCASSFWADSTDTQYFGPGTRLTVL.

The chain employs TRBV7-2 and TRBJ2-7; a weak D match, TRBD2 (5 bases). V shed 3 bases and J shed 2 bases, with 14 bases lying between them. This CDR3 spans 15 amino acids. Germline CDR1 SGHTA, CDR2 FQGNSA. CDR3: CASSLTTPSAYEQYF. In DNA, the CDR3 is TGTGCCAGCAGCTTGACTACCCCCTCAGCCTACGAGCAGTACTTC.

CDR3: CASTPGGGNYEQYF. The CDR3 DNA reads TGTGCCAGCACCCCAGGGGGGGGGAACTACGAGCAGTACTTC. The chain uses TRBV2 and TRBJ2-7, with D perhaps TRBD1 or TRBD2 (7 bases each). The CDR3 totals 14 residues. Germline values: CDR1 SNHLY, CDR2 FYNNEI. V was clipped by 7 bases and J by 3 bases, with 16 bases between them.

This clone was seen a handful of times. CDR3 in DNA: TGTGCCAGCAGTAACCCGACAGGGGTCTCCTACGAGCAGTACTTC. Protein: CASSNPTGVSYEQYF. The V gene is TRBV6-1, the J gene TRBJ2-7; TRBD1 aligns across 8 bases. The V and J ends lost 5 bases and 0 bases, in that order; junction bases with no gene match: 6. The CDR3 has 15 amino acids. Germline V CDR1 and CDR2: MNHNS, SASEGT.

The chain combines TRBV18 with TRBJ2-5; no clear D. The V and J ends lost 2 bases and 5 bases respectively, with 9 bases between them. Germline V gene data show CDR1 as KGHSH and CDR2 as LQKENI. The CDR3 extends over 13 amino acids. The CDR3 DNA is TGTGCCAGCTCACCAGCTAATTCCGAGACCCAGTACTTC. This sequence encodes CASSPANSETQYF.

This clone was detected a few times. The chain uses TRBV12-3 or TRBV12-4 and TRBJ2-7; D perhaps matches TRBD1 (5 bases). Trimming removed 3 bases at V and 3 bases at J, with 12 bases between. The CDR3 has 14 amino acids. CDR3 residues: CASSFGPRDYEQYF. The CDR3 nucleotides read TGTGCCAGCAGTTTTGGCCCCAGGGACTACGAGCAGTACTTC.

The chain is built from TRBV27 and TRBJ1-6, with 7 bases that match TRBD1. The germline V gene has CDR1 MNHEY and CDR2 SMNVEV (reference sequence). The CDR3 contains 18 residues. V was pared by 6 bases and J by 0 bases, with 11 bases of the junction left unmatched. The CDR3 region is CASSESWDSSSYNSPLHF. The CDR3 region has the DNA TGTGCCAGCAGCGAATCCTGGGACAGTAGCTCCTATAATTCACCCCTCCACTTT.

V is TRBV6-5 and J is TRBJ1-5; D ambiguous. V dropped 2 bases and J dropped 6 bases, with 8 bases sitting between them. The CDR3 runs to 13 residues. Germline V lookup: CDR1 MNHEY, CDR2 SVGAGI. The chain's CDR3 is CASSYEVLQPQHF. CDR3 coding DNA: TGTGCCAGCAGTTACGAGGTACTTCAGCCCCAGCATTTT.

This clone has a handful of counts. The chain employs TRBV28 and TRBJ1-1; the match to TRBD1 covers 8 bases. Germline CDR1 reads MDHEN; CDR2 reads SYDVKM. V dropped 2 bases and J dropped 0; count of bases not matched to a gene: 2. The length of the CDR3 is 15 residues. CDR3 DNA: TGTGCCAGCAGTTTAAGGACAGGGATGAACACTGAAGCTTTCTTT. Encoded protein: CASSLRTGMNTEAFF.

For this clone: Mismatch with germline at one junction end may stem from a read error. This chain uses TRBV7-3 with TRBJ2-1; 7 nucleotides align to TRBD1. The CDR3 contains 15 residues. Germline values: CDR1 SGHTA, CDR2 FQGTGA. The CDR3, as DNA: TGTGCCAGCAGCCTAACCGGGACAGACAACAATGAGCAGTTCTTC. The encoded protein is CASSLTGTDNNEQFF.

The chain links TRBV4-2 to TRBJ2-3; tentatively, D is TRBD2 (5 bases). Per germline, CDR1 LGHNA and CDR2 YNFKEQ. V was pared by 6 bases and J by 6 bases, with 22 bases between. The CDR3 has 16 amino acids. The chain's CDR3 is CASRGGRVGAEDTQYF. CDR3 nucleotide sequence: TGTGCCAGCAGGGGCGGGCGGGTCGGAGCGGAGGATACGCAGTATTTT.

The CDR3 spells CASIRGTREGEQYF. CDR3 in DNA: TGTGCCAGCATCAGGGGGACAAGAGAGGGCGAGCAGTACTTC. The chain has TRBV6-1 and TRBJ2-7, with TRBD1 matching over 7 bases. This CDR3 is built from 14 residues. J was trimmed by 6 bases and V by 7 bases; bases with no gene match: 12. In germline, CDR1 is MNHNS, CDR2 SASEGT.

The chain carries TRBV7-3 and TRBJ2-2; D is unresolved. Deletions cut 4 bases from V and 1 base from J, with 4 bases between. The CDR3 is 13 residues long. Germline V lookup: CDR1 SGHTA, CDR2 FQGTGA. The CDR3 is CASSYKNTGELFF. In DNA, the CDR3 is TGTGCCAGCAGCTACAAGAACACCGGGGAGCTGTTTTTT.

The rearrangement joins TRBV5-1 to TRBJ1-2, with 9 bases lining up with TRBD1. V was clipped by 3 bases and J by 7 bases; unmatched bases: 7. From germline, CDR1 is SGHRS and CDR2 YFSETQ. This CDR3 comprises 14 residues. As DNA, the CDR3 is TGCGCCAGCAGCTCGGGACAGGGTTTAGGTGGCTACACCTTC. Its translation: CASSSGQGLGGYTF.

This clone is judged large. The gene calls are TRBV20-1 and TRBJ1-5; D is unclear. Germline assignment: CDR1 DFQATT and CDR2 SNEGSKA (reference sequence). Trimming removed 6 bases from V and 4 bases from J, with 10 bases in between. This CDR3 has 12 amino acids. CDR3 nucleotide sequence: TGCAGTGCGCGTGAAGCAAATCAGCCCCAGCATTTT. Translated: CSAREANQPQHF.

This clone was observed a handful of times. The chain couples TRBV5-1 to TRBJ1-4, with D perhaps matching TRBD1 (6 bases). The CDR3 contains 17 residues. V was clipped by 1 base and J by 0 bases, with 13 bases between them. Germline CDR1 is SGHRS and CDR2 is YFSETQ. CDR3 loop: CASSLTGNPATNEKLFF. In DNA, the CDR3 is TGCGCCAGCAGCTTGACAGGGAACCCAGCAACTAATGAAAAACTGTTTTTT.

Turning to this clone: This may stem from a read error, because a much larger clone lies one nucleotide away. The CDR3 nucleotides are TGTGCCAGCAGTTACTCGACTTTCACCGGAAACACCATATATTTT. Its translation: CASSYSTFTGNTIYF. V and J are TRBV6-2 or TRBV6-3 and TRBJ1-3, with D unclear. The germline V and J ends were trimmed by 0 bases and 4 bases, with 10 bases remaining between them. There are 15 residues in the CDR3. The germline CDR1 and CDR2 sequences are MNHEY and SVGEGT.

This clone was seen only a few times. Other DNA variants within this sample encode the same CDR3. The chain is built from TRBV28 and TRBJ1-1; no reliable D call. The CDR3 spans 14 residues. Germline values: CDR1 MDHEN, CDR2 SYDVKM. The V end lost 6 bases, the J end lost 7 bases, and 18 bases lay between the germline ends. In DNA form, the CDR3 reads TGTGCCAGCAGGCCGCGAGAGGCTGCCTTTGAAGCTTTCTTT. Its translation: CASRPREAAFEAFF.

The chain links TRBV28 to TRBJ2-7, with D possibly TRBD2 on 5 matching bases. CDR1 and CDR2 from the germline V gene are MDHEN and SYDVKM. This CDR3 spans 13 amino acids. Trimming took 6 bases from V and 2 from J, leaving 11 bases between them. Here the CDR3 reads CASSPSGTYEQYF. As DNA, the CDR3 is TGTGCCAGCAGCCCCTCCGGGACCTACGAGCAGTACTTC.

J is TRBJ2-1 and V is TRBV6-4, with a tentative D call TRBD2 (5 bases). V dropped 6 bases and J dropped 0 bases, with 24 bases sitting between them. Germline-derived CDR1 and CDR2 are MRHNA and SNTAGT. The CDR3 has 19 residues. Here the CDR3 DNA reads TGTGCCAGCAGAGACGGATTAGCGTGGTGCCCTAGCTCCTACAATGAGCAGTTCTTC. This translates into CASRDGLAWCPSSYNEQFF.

The DNA of the CDR3 is TGTGCCAGCAGCTTAGTTTCGGGTCAGGACTACGAGCAGTACTTC. This encodes CASSLVSGQDYEQYF. The chain has TRBV7-6 and TRBJ2-7; D unclear. Germline V gives CDR1 SGHVS, CDR2 FNYEAQ. The CDR3 runs to 15 residues. V lost 1 base to trimming and J lost 3 bases, with 13 bases between them.

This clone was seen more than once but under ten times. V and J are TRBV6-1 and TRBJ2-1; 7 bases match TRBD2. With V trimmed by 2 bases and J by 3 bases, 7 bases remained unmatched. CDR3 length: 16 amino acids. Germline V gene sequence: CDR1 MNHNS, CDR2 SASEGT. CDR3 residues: CASSERAAGDYNEQFF. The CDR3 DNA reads TGTGCCAGCAGTGAACGCGCGGCGGGGGACTACAATGAGCAGTTCTTC.

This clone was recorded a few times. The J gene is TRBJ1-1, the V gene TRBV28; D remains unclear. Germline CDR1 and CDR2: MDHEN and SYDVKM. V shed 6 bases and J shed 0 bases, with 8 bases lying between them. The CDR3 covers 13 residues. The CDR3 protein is CASRIGLNTEAFF. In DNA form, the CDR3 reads TGTGCCAGCAGAATAGGGTTGAACACTGAAGCTTTCTTT.

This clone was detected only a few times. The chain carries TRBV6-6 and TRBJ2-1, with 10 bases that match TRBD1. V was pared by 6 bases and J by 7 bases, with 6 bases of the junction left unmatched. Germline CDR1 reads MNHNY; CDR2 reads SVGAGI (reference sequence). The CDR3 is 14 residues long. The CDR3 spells CASRRQGARNEQFF. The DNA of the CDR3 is TGTGCCAGCAGGAGACAGGGGGCGCGTAATGAGCAGTTCTTC.

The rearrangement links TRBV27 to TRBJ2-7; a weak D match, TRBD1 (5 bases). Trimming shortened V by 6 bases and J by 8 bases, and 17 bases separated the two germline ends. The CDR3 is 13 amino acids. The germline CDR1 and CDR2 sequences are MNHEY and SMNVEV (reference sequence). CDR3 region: CASRLLQGVKQYV. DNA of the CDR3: TGTGCCAGCAGGTTGCTTCAGGGTGTAAAGCAGTACGTC.

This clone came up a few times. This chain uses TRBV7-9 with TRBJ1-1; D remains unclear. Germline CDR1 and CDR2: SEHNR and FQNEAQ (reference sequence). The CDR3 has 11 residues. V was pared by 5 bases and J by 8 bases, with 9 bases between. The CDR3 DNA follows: TGTGCCAGCAGCGGTAGTCTAGAAGCTTTCTTT. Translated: CASSGSLEAFF.

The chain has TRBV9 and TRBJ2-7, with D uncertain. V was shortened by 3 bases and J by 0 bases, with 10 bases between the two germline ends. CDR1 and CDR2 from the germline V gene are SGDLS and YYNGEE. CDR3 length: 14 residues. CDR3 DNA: TGTGCCAGCAGCGCGGATGGCAGCTCCTACGAGCAGTACTTC. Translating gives CASSADGSSYEQYF.

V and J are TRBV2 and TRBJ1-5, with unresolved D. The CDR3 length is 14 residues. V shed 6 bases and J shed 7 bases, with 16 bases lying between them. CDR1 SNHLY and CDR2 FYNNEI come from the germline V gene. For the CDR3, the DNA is TGTGCCAGCAGGGTCTCCGGGTTCGGACAGCCCCAGCATTTT. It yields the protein CASRVSGFGQPQHF.

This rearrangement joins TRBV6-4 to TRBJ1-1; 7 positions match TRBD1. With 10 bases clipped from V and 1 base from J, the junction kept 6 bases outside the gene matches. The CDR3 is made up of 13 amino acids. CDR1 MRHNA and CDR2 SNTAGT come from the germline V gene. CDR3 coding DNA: TGTGCCACCGACCGGGACAGGAACACTGAAGCTTTCTTT. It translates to CATDRDRNTEAFF.

The CDR3 reads CASSPTGGENTEAFF. Written as DNA, the CDR3 is TGTGCCAGCAGCCCGACAGGGGGGGAGAACACTGAAGCTTTCTTT. The V call is TRBV7-6, the J call TRBJ1-1; TRBD1 agrees at 9 bases. The CDR3 runs 15 residues. CDR1 is SGHVS and CDR2 is FNYEAQ in the germline V gene. Trimming took 5 bases from V and 1 from J; bases not matched to a gene: 5.

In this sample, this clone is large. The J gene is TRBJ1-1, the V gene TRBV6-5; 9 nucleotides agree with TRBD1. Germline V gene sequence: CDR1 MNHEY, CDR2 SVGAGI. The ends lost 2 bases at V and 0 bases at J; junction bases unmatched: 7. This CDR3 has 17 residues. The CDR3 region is CASSYLPDRGMNTEAFF. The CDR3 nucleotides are TGTGCCAGCAGTTACCTACCGGACAGGGGTATGAACACTGAAGCTTTCTTT.